Listed here are 31 T cell receptor beta chains from one sample, sequenced in a study of CD8 T cells in ankylosing spondylitis. Via MiXCR, TCRdb re-called the 5' RACE reads, giving one row per CDR3 protein. Of 150,000 to 200,000 distinct CDR3 sequences listed, under 35% are singletons. Sequenced input: synovial fluid, either unsorted or a sorted T cell fraction (not recorded which). The receptors derive from a male donor with ankylosing spondylitis.

This chain links TRBV7-2 with TRBJ2-1; D is perhaps TRBD1 or TRBD2 (5 bases each). The germline CDR1 and CDR2 sequences are SGHTA and FQGNSA. Trimming left V 4 bases short and J 4 bases short, with 8 bases between. The CDR3 covers 13 residues. CDR3 nucleotide sequence: TGTGCCAGCAGCTGGGGGTTATACAATGAGCAGTTCTTC. This sequence encodes CASSWGLYNEQFF. Complete variable domain (other parts from reference TRBV7-2 and TRBJ2-1): GAGVSQSPSNKVTEKGKDVELRCDPISGHTALYWYRQSLGQGLEFLIYFQGNSAPDKSGLPSDRFSAERTGGSVSTLTIQRTQQEDSAVYLCASSWGLYNEQFFGPGTRLTVL.

This clonotype turned up a few times. The V call is TRBV2, the J call TRBJ2-5; 9 nucleotides align to TRBD2. The CDR3 has 13 residues. The V gene's germline CDR1 is SNHLY and CDR2 FYNNEI. Trimming took 8 bases from V and 5 from J; bases not matched to a gene: 6. CDR3 nucleotides: TGTGCCAGCGGGCGGGAGGGCCCGGAGACCCAGTACTTC. Its protein product is CASGREGPETQYF. The variable domain in full, with the rest retrieved from reference TRBV2 and TRBJ2-5, is EPEVTQTPSHQVTQMGQEVILRCVPISNHLYFYWYRQILGQKVEFLVSFYNNEISEKSEIFDDQFSVERPDGSNFTLKIRSTKLEDSAMYFCASGREGPETQYFGPGTRLLVL.

This sequence joins TRBV14 and TRBJ2-3, with no clear D. CDR3 length: 15 amino acids. Germline V gene lookup returns CDR1 SGHDN and CDR2 FVKESK. The V end was cut by 1 base, the J end by 6 bases, with 14 bases between. The CDR3 is CASSQASRKTDTQYF. As DNA, the CDR3 is TGTGCCAGCAGCCAAGCGAGTAGAAAGACGGATACGCAGTATTTT. The whole variable domain, filled in from reference TRBV14 and TRBJ2-3, reads EAGVTQFPSHSVIEKGQTVTLRCDPISGHDNLYWYRRVMGKEIKFLLHFVKESKQDESGMPNNRFLAERTGGTYSTLKVQPAELEDSGVYFCASSQASRKTDTQYFGPGTRLTVL.

This clonotype was seen just once. The chain carries TRBV18 and TRBJ2-7; TRBD1 agrees at 9 bases. J gave up 5 bases and V 1 base, and 6 bases lay outside the gene matches. The CDR3 is made up of 15 amino acids. CDR1 is KGHSH and CDR2 is LQKENI in the germline V gene. CDR3 bases: TGTGCCAGCTCACCACGCGTGGGACAGGGTAACGAGCAGTACTTC. Translating gives CASSPRVGQGNEQYF.

This clonotype was observed many times. This chain links TRBV28 with TRBJ2-3; 8 bases fit TRBD2. The length of the CDR3 is 15 residues. V was pared by 2 bases and J by 8 bases, with 9 bases of the junction left unmatched. Per germline, CDR1 MDHEN and CDR2 SYDVKM. This CDR3 reads CASSLNAGGGGTQYF. The CDR3 DNA reads TGTGCCAGCAGTTTAAACGCGGGAGGTGGTGGTACGCAGTATTTT.

The sample holds a few counts of this clonotype. The V and J genes are TRBV11-3 and TRBJ2-5; 8 bases match TRBD2. The CDR3 totals 15 residues. V dropped 3 bases and J dropped 1; count of bases not matched to a gene: 4. CDR1 is SGHNT and CDR2 is YENEEA in the germline V gene. The CDR3 spells CASSFGLAAQETQYF. In DNA form, the CDR3 reads TGTGCCAGCAGCTTCGGACTAGCCGCCCAAGAGACCCAGTACTTC. The full variable domain, with the rest looked up from reference TRBV11-3 and TRBJ2-5, is EAGVVQSPRYKIIEKKQPVAFWCNPISGHNTLYWYLQNLGQGPELLIRYENEEAVDDSQLPKDRFSAERLKGVDSTLKIQPAELGDSAVYLCASSFGLAAQETQYFGPGTRLLVL.

The chain combines TRBV20-1 with TRBJ1-5, with 7 bases matching TRBD1. V lost 3 bases and J lost 6; bases outside the gene matches: 2. The CDR3 contains 12 residues. Germline V gives CDR1 DFQATT, CDR2 SNEGSKA (reference sequence). CDR3 residues: CSASRGTQPQHF. CDR3 coding DNA: TGCAGTGCTAGCAGGGGGACTCAGCCCCAGCATTTT.

The table lists this clonotype with many counts. This sequence joins TRBV12-3 or TRBV12-4 and TRBJ2-1; TRBD2 agrees at 10 bases. This CDR3 contains 18 residues. Unmatched junction bases numbered 7, after V lost 2 bases and J lost 0 bases. In DNA form, the CDR3 reads TGTGCCAGCAGTTTACGGTCTAGCGGGAGCGCCTCCTACAATGAGCAGTTCTTC. It yields the protein CASSLRSSGSASYNEQFF.

This clonotype was counted ten times or more. The chain carries TRBV3-1 and TRBJ2-5, with a possible D match to TRBD1 (5 bases). Germline V gene data show CDR1 as LGHDT and CDR2 as YNNKEL (reference sequence). Trimming cost V 5 bases and J 5 bases, with 15 bases left between them. The CDR3 sequence is 14 residues long. For the CDR3, the DNA is TGTGCCAGCAGCTGGCTGGGGCTCCGGGAGACCCAGTACTTC. It yields the protein CASSWLGLRETQYF.

This chain links TRBV5-1 with TRBJ1-2; 11 positions match TRBD1. V shed 4 bases and J 2 bases; nucleotides not matched to a gene: 4. In germline, CDR1 is SGHRS, CDR2 YFSETQ. This CDR3 has 15 amino acids. The CDR3 here is CASSTDRGRNYGYTF. Here the CDR3 DNA reads TGCGCCAGCAGCACGGACAGGGGGCGGAACTATGGCTACACCTTC. Filled out from reference TRBV5-1 and TRBJ1-2, the complete variable domain reads KAGVTQTPRYLIKTRGQQVTLSCSPISGHRSVSWYQQTPGQGLQFLFEYFSETQRNKGNFPGRFSGRQFSNSRSEMNVSTLELGDSALYLCASSTDRGRNYGYTFGSGTRLTVV.

This clonotype was counted a few times. CDR3 region: CASRQTGTGGDTEAFF. CDR3 bases: TGTGCCAGCAGACAAACCGGGACAGGGGGGGACACTGAAGCTTTCTTT. This chain connects TRBV28 to TRBJ1-1; TRBD1 matches 11 bases. J gave up 3 bases and V 6 bases, and 9 bases lay outside the gene matches. Looked up from germline, CDR1 is MDHEN and CDR2 is SYDVKM. CDR3 length equals 16 residues.

V gene TRBV12-3 or TRBV12-4 combines with J gene TRBJ1-4; TRBD1 matches at 7 bases. This CDR3 spans 14 amino acids. With V trimmed by 8 bases and J by 3 bases, 6 bases remained unmatched. DNA of the CDR3: TGTGCCAGCTCGTTGGGGACAGCTAATGAAAAACTGTTTTTT. Residues: CASSLGTANEKLFF.

This clonotype was seen a few times. The rearrangement uses TRBV20-1 and TRBJ1-6; D may be TRBD1 (6 bases). Trimming removed 4 bases from V and 10 bases from J, with 14 bases in between. The germline V gene encodes CDR1 DFQATT and CDR2 SNEGSKA (reference sequence). The CDR3 covers 13 residues. CDR3 in DNA: TGCAGTGCTAAGGGGGGGGCGGGATCACCCCTCCACTTT. Translated, it gives CSAKGGAGSPLHF.

This clonotype was observed a handful of times. The rearrangement links TRBV12-3 or TRBV12-4 to TRBJ2-7; 8 bases line up with TRBD2. Trimming at V came to 1 base and at J to 7 bases, leaving 6 bases not matched to a gene. CDR3 length: 14 residues. The CDR3 loop is CASSLGVASGEQYF. In DNA, the CDR3 is TGTGCCAGCAGTTTAGGTGTCGCTAGCGGGGAGCAGTACTTC.

This clonotype has ten or more counts. The chain links TRBV7-2 to TRBJ2-3, with 8 bases matching TRBD2. The CDR3 spans 15 residues. V lost 7 bases and J lost 0; bases outside the gene matches: 6. Looked up from germline, CDR1 is SGHTA and CDR2 is FQGNSA. CDR3 amino acids: CASMISGASTDTQYF. The DNA of the CDR3 is TGTGCCAGCATGATTAGCGGGGCCAGCACAGATACGCAGTATTTT.

The chain couples TRBV2 to TRBJ1-2; 9 bases align to TRBD1. This CDR3 is 16 amino acids long. The germline gives CDR1 SNHLY, CDR2 FYNNEI. V shed 7 bases and J 1 base; nucleotides not matched to a gene: 10. The CDR3 protein is CASTPGQGFFNYGYTF. Here the CDR3 DNA reads TGTGCCAGCACACCGGGACAGGGCTTTTTTAACTATGGCTACACCTTC.

The V and J genes are TRBV4-3 and TRBJ1-4; maybe TRBD1 (6 bases). V lost 3 bases, J lost 8 bases, and 16 bases lay in between. Germline V gene sequence: CDR1 LGHNA, CDR2 YSLEER. The CDR3 contains 15 residues. The DNA for the CDR3 is TGCGCCAGCAGCCACGGCAAACAGGGAGTAGAAAAACTGTTTTTT. Its protein is CASSHGKQGVEKLFF.

This clonotype was observed a handful of times. V usage is TRBV6-2 or TRBV6-3 and J usage is TRBJ1-1; TRBD1 aligns across 7 bases. The CDR3 spans 11 residues. Germline-derived CDR1 and CDR2 are MNHEY and SVGEGT. The J segment lost 10 bases and the V segment lost 5 bases, leaving 4 bases of the junction unmatched. Written as DNA, the CDR3 is TGTGCCAGCAGTCTACAGGGGATAGCTTTCTTT. This sequence encodes CASSLQGIAFF.

This clonotype was counted ten times or more. The rearrangement links TRBV28 to TRBJ1-6; D is uncertain. Trimming shortened V by 6 bases and J by 0 bases, and 9 bases separated the two germline ends. The CDR3 totals 15 residues. CDR1 MDHEN and CDR2 SYDVKM come from the germline V gene. The CDR3 DNA sequence: TGTGCCAGCAGCGTAAGGAGCTCCTATAATTCACCCCTCCACTTT. This gives the protein CASSVRSSYNSPLHF.

There are a few counts of this clonotype. V is TRBV28 and J is TRBJ2-2; TRBD2 might be the D (6 bases). V dropped 3 bases and J dropped 6 bases, with 11 bases sitting between them. CDR1 and CDR2 from the germline V gene are MDHEN and SYDVKM. CDR3 size: 14 residues. The CDR3 region is CASSFGGSSGELFF. As DNA, the CDR3 is TGTGCCAGCAGTTTTGGGGGGTCGTCCGGGGAGCTGTTTTTT.

The chain couples TRBV18 to TRBJ2-3; 11 bases align to TRBD1. J was trimmed by 4 bases and V by 6 bases; bases with no gene match: 3. This CDR3 has 14 amino acids. Germline V gene sequence: CDR1 KGHSH, CDR2 LQKENI. This CDR3 is CASSRTGGPDTQYF. DNA of the CDR3: TGTGCCAGCTCCAGGACAGGGGGCCCAGATACGCAGTATTTT.

This chain connects TRBV27 to TRBJ1-2, with D possibly matching TRBD1 (6 bases). The CDR3 consists of 14 residues. The V gene's germline CDR1 is MNHEY and CDR2 SMNVEV (reference sequence). Trimming removed 2 bases from V and 7 bases from J, with 14 bases in between. The CDR3 reads CASSLRRDMGGYTF. The CDR3, as DNA: TGTGCCAGCAGTTTACGCCGGGACATGGGTGGCTACACCTTC.

This clonotype was seen a few times. The chain is built from TRBV5-1 and TRBJ1-2; 7 bases align to TRBD1. With 3 bases clipped from V and 1 base from J, the junction kept 6 bases outside the gene matches. The germline V gene encodes CDR1 SGHRS and CDR2 YFSETQ. The CDR3 extends over 15 amino acids. The CDR3 DNA reads as TGCGCCAGCAGCTCCGGGACAGCAGTTAACTATGGCTACACCTTC. Amino acids: CASSSGTAVNYGYTF.

The chain joins TRBV20-1 to TRBJ2-7; 7 nucleotides align to TRBD1. CDR1 and CDR2 (germline): DFQATT, SNEGSKA (reference sequence). This CDR3 region has 15 residues. V shed 3 bases and J 6 bases; nucleotides not matched to a gene: 14. CDR3 amino acids: CSARTGQATRIEQYF. CDR3 DNA: TGCAGTGCTAGGACCGGACAGGCGACTCGCATCGAGCAGTACTTC.

The genes are TRBV20-1 and TRBJ1-5; D may be TRBD1 (6 bases). Trimming removed 0 bases at V and 3 bases at J, with 12 bases between. CDR3 length: 15 residues. Germline V lookup: CDR1 DFQATT, CDR2 SNEGSKA (reference sequence). The CDR3 reads CSARERAGVNQPQHF. CDR3 DNA: TGCAGTGCTAGAGAACGGGCAGGGGTCAATCAGCCCCAGCATTTT.

This chain joins TRBV24-1 and TRBJ2-7; D perhaps matches TRBD2 (6 bases). Germline loops: CDR1 KGHDR, CDR2 SFDVKD. The CDR3 runs 15 residues. Trimming stripped 2 bases from V and 0 bases from J, with 10 bases between. CDR3 coding DNA: TGTGCCACCAGTGATTCGCGGCGGGGCTCCTACGAGCAGTACTTC. Translating gives CATSDSRRGSYEQYF.

The rearrangement uses TRBV11-3 and TRBJ2-1; either TRBD1 or TRBD2 may fit D (5 bases each). V was cut by 5 bases and J by 4 bases, with 15 bases left in between. Germline-derived CDR1 and CDR2 are SGHNT and YENEEA. CDR3 length equals 15 residues. In DNA, the CDR3 is TGTGCCAGCAGCCAGACGAGGGGCAGGTACAATGAGCAGTTCTTC. Translation gives CASSQTRGRYNEQFF.

This chain connects TRBV3-1 to TRBJ2-7; the D gene is possibly TRBD2 (6 bases). Between the trimmed V and J ends, which lost 4 bases and 2 bases, there was a span of 18 bases. CDR1 is LGHDT, CDR2 YNNKEL, per germline (reference sequence). This CDR3 spans 16 amino acids. In nucleotides, the CDR3 is TGTGCCAGCAGCCCCCGTGGCACGGGAGAAACCTACGAGCAGTACTTC. It codes for CASSPRGTGETYEQYF.

This clonotype was picked up many times. The rearrangement joins TRBV20-1 to TRBJ1-5; D call uncertain. The V gene lost 3 bases and the J gene lost 7 bases, with 16 bases spanning the gap. CDR1 and CDR2 from the germline V gene are DFQATT and SNEGSKA (reference sequence). CDR3 size: 14 residues. The CDR3, as DNA: TGCAGTGCTAGTGGAGGAAAGGGAGGACAGCCCCAGCATTTT. It yields the protein CSASGGKGGQPQHF.

The chain couples TRBV27 to TRBJ2-7, with 7 bases fitting TRBD2. Per germline, CDR1 MNHEY and CDR2 SMNVEV (reference sequence). The trim removed 0 bases at V and 3 bases at J, leaving 8 bases unmatched. CDR3 length: 16 residues. CDR3 nucleotide sequence: TGTGCCAGCAGTTTATCTTGGTGGGAGGGCCGCTACGAGCAGTACTTC. It is translated as CASSLSWWEGRYEQYF.

This rearrangement joins TRBV29-1 to TRBJ2-3; TRBD1 matches at 7 bases. CDR1 and CDR2 (germline): SQVTM, ANQGSEA. J lost 1 base, V lost 8 bases, and 3 bases had no gene match. This CDR3 has 12 residues. CDR3 DNA sequence: TGCAGCTCCACAGGGGGCACAGATACGCAGTATTTT. It is translated as CSSTGGTDTQYF.